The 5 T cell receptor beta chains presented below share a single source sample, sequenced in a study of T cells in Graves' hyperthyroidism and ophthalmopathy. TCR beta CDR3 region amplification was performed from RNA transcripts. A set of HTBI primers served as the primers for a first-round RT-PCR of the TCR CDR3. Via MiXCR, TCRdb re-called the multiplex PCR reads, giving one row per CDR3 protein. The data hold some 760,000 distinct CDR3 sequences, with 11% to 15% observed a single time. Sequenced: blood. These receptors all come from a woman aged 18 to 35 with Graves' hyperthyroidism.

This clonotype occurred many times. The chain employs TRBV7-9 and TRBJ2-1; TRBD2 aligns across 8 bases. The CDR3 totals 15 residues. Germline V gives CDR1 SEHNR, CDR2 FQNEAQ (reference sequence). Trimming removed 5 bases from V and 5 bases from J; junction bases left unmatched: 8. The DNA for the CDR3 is TGTGCCAGCAGCCAACGGGGGGGGGATAACAATGAGCAGTTCTTC. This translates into CASSQRGGDNNEQFF.

The CDR3: CSARDRDNEQFF. CDR3 DNA: TGCAGTGCTAGAGATAGAGACAATGAGCAGTTCTTC. V is TRBV20-1 and J is TRBJ2-1; D is undetermined. The germline V and J ends were trimmed by 0 bases and 5 bases, with 5 bases remaining between them. The CDR3 loop spans 12 amino acids. Germline V gives CDR1 DFQATT, CDR2 SNEGSKA (reference sequence).

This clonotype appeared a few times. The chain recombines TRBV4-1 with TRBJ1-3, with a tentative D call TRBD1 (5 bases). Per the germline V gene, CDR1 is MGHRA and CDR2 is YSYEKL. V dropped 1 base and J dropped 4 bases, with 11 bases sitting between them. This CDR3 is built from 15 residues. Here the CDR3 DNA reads TGCGCCAGCAGCCAAGTTTTAAGGGACGGAAACACCATATATTTT. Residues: CASSQVLRDGNTIYF.

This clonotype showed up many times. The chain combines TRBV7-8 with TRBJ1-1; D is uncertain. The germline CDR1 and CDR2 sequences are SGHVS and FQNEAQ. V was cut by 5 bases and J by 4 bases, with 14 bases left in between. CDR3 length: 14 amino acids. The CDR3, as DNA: TGTGCCAGCAGCAAATTACTGGTGGGCACTGAAGCTTTCTTT. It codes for CASSKLLVGTEAFF.

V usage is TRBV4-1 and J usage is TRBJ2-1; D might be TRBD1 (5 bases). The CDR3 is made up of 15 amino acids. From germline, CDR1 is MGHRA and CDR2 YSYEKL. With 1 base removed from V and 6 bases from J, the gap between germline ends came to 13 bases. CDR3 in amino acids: CASSQVLGLPNEQFF. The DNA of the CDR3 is TGCGCCAGCAGCCAAGTTCTGGGGCTTCCCAATGAGCAGTTCTTC.